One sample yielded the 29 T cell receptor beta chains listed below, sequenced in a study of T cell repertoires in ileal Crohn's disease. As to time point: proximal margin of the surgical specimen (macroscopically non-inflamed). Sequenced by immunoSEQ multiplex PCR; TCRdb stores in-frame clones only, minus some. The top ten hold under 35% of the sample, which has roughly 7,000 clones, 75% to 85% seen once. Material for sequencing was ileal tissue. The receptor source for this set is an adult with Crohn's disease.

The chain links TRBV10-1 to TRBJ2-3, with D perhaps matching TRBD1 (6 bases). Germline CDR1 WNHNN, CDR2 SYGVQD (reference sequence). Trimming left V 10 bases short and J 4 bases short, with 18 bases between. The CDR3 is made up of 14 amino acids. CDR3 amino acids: CATTRDKTADTQYF. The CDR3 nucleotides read TGCGCCACCACCCGGGACAAGACAGCAGATACGCAGTATTTT.

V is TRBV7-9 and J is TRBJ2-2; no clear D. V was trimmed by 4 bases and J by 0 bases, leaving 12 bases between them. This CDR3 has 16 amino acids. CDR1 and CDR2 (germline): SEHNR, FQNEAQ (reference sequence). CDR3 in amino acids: CASSSRKVSNTGELFF. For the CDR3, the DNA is TGTGCCAGCAGCTCCCGCAAGGTATCGAACACCGGGGAGCTGTTTTTT.

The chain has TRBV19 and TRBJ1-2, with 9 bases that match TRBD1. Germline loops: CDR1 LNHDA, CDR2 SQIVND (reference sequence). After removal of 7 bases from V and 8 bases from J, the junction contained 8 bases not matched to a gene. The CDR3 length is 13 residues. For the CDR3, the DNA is TGTGCCAGTACCCGGACAGGGGTAGGAGGCTACACCTTC. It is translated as CASTRTGVGGYTF.

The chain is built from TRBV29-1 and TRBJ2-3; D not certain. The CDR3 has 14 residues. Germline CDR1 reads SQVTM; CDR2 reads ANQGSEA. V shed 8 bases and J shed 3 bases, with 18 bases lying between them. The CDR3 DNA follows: TGCAGCTATATGACTGGATTATCGACAGATACGCAGTATTTT. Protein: CSYMTGLSTDTQYF.

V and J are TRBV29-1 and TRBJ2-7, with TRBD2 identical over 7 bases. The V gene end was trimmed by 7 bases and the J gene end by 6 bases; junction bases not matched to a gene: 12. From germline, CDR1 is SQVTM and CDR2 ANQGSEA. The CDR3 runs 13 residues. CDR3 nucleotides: TGCAGCGCCGGCCGTACTAGCGATGGCGAGCAGTACTTC. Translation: CSAGRTSDGEQYF.

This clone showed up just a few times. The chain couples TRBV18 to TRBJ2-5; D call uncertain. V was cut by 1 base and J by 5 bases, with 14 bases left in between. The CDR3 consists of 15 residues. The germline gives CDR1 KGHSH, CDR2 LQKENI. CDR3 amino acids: CASSPLLQVKETQYF. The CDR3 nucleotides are TGTGCCAGCTCACCACTTCTCCAGGTTAAGGAGACCCAGTACTTC.

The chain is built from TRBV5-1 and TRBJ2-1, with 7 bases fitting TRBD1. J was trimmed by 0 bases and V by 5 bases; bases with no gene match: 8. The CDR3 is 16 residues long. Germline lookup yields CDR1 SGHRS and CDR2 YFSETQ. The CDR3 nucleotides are TGCGCCAGCAGTCCGGGACAGCTGAGCTCCTACAATGAGCAGTTCTTC. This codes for CASSPGQLSSYNEQFF.

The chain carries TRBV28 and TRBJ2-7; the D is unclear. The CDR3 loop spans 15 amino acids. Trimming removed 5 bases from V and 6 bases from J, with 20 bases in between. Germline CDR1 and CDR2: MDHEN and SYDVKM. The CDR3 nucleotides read TGTGCCAGCAGTCCCGCTCGACACGTATCTCGCGAGCAGTACTTC. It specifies CASSPARHVSREQYF.

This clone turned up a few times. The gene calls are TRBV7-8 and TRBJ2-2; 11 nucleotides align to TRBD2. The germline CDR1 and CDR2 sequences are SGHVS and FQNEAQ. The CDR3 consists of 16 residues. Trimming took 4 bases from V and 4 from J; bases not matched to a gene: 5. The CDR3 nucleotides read TGTGCCAGCAGCTCAATAGCGGGAGGGCGCACCGGGGAGCTGTTTTTT. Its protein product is CASSSIAGGRTGELFF. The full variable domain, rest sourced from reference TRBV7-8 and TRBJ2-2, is GAGVSQSPRYKVAKRGQDVALRCDPISGHVSLFWYQQALGQGPEFLTYFQNEAQLDKSGLPSDRFFAERPEGSVSTLKIQRTQQEDSAVYLCASSSIAGGRTGELFFGEGSRLTVL.

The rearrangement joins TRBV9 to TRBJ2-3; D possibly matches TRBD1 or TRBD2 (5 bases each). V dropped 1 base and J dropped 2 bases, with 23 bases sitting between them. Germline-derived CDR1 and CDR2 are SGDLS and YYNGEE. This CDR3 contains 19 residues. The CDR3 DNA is TGTGCCAGCAGCGTATCCTCCTCCTCTTCGGGACGGGCCACAGATACGCAGTATTTT. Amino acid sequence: CASSVSSSSSGRATDTQYF.

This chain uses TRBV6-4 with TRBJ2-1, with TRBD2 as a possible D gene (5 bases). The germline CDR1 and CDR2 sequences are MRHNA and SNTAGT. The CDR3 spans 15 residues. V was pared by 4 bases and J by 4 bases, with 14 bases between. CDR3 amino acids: CASSAGTGTYNEQFF. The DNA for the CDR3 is TGTGCCAGCAGTGCGGGCACGGGAACTTACAATGAGCAGTTCTTC.

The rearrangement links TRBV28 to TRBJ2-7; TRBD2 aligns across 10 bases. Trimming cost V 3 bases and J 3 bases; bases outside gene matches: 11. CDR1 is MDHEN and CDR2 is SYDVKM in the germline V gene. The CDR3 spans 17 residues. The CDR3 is CASSFYGLAGEFYEQYF. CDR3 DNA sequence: TGTGCCAGCAGTTTCTACGGGCTAGCGGGAGAGTTCTACGAGCAGTACTTC.

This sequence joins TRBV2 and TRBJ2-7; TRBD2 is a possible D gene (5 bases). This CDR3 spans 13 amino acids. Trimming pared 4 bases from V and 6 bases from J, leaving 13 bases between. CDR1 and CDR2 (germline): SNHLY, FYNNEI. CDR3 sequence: CASSVLLEGEQYF. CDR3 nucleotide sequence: TGTGCCAGCAGTGTATTGCTAGAGGGCGAGCAGTACTTC. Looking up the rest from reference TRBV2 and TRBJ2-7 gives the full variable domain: EPEVTQTPSHQVTQMGQEVILRCVPISNHLYFYWYRQILGQKVEFLVSFYNNEISEKSEIFDDQFSVERPDGSNFTLKIRSTKLEDSAMYFCASSVLLEGEQYFGPGTRLTVT.

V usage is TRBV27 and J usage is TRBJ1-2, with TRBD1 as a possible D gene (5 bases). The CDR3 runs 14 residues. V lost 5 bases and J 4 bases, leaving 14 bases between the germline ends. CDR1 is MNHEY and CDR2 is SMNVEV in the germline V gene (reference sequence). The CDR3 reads CASSPRGYGYGYTF. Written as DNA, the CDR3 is TGTGCCAGCAGTCCGAGGGGATATGGCTATGGCTACACCTTC.

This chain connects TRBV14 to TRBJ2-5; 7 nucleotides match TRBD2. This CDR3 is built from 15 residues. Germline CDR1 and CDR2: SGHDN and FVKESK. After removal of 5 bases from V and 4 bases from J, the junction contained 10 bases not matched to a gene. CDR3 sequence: CASSYFKRGLETQYF. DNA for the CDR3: TGTGCCAGCAGCTATTTTAAGCGGGGATTAGAGACCCAGTACTTC.

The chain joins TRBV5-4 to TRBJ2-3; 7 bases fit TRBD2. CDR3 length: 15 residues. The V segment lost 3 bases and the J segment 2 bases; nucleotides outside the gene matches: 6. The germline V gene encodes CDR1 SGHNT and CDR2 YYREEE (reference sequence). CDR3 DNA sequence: TGTGCCAGCAGCTCGTCGCGGGGGTCCACAGATACGCAGTATTTT. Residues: CASSSSRGSTDTQYF.

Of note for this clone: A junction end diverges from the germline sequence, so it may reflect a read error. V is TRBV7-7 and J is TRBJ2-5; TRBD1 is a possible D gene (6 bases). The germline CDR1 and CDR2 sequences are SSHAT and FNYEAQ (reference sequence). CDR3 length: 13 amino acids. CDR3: CASSSDSQETQYF. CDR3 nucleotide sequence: TGTGCTAGCAGCTCGGACAGCCAAGAGACCCAGTACTTC.

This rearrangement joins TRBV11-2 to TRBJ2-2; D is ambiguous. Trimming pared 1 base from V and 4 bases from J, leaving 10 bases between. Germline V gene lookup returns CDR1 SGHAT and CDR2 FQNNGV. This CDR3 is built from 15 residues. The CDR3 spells CASSLGLASTGELFF. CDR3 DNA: TGTGCCAGCAGCTTAGGACTCGCCTCCACCGGGGAGCTGTTTTTT. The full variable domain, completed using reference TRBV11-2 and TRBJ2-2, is EAGVAQSPRYKIIEKRQSVAFWCNPISGHATLYWYQQILGQGPKLLIQFQNNGVVDDSQLPKDRFSAERLKGVDSTLKIQPAKLEDSAVYLCASSLGLASTGELFFGEGSRLTVL.

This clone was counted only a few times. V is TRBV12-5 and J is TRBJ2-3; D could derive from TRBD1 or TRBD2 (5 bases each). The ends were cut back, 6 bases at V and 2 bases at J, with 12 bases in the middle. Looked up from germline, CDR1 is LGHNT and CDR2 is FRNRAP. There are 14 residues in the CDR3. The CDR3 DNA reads TGTGCTAGTGGGAGACCGGGACCCACAGATACGCAGTATTTT. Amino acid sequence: CASGRPGPTDTQYF.

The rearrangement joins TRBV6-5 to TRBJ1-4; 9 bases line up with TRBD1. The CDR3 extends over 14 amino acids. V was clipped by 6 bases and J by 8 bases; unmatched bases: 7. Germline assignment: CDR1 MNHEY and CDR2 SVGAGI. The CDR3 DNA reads TGTGCCAGCAGGGGAACAGGGGGCCGCGAAAAACTGTTTTTT. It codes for CASRGTGGREKLFF.

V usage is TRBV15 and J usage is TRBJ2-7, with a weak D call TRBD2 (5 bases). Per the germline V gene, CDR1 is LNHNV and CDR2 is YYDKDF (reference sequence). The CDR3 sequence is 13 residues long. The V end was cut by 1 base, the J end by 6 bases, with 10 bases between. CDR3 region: CATSRAPGSEQYF. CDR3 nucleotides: TGTGCCACCAGCAGAGCCCCGGGATCCGAGCAGTACTTC.

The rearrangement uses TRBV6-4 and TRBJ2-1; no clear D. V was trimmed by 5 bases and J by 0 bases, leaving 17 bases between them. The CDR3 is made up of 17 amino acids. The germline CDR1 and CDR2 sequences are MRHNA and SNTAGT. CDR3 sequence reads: CASSPSIWVSSYNEQFF. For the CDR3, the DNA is TGTGCCAGCAGTCCTAGTATCTGGGTTAGCTCCTACAATGAGCAGTTCTTC.

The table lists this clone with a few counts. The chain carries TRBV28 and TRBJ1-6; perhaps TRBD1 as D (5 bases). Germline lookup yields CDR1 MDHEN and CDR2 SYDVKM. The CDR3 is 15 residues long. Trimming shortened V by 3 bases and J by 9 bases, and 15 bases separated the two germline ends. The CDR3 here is CASSLGAGSASPLHF. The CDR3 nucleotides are TGTGCCAGCAGTTTGGGAGCAGGGAGTGCTTCACCCCTCCACTTT.

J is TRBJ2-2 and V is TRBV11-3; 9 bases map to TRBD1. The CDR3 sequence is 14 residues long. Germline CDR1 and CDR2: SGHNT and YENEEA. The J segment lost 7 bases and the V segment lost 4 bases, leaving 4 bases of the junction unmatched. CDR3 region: CASSWTGEVGELFF. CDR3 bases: TGTGCCAGCAGCTGGACAGGGGAAGTCGGGGAGCTGTTTTTT.

CDR3 in amino acids: CASSGDRGLEAFF. The CDR3 DNA reads as TGTGCCAGCAGTGGGGACAGGGGTCTTGAAGCTTTCTTT. The V gene is TRBV2, the J gene TRBJ1-1, with 10 bases that match TRBD1. CDR3 length: 13 residues. CDR1 is SNHLY and CDR2 is FYNNEI in the germline V gene. V trimming: 4 bases; J trimming: 7 bases; junction bases outside the gene matches: 3.

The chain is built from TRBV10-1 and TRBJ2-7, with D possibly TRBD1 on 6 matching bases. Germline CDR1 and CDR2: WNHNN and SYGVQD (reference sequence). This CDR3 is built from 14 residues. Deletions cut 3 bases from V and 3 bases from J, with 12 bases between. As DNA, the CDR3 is TGCGCCAGCAGTGATCAGGGGAGAGGCTACGAGCAGTACTTC. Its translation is CASSDQGRGYEQYF.

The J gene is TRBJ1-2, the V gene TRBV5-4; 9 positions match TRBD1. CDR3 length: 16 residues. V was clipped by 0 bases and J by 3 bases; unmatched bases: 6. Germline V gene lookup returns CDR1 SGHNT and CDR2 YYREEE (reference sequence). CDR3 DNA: TGTGCCAGCAGCTTGGGCAGGACAGGGGACTACTATGGCTACACCTTC. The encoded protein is CASSLGRTGDYYGYTF.

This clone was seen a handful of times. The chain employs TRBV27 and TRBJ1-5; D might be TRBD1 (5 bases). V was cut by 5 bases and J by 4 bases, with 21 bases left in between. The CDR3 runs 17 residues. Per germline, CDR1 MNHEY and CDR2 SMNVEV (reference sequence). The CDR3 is CASSLRGTGFGNQPQHF. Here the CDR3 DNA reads TGTGCCAGCAGTCTGAGGGGAACAGGCTTTGGGAATCAGCCCCAGCATTTT.

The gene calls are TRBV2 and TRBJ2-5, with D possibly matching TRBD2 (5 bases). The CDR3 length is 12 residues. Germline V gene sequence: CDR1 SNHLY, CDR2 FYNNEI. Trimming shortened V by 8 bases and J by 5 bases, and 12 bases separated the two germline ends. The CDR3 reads CASLGGPETQYF. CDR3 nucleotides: TGTGCCAGCCTAGGCGGGCCCGAGACCCAGTACTTC.